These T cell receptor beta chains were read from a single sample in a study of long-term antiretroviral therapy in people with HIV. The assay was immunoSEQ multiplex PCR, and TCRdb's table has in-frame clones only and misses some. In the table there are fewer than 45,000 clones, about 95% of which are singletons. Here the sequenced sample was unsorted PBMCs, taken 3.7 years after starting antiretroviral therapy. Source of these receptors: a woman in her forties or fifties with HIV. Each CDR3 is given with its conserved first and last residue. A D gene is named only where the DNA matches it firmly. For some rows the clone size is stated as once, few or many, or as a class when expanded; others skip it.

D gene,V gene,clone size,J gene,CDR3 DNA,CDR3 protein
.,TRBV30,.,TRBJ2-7,TGTGCCTGGAGATTTGGCTACGAGCAGTACTTC,CAWRFGYEQYF
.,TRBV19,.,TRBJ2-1,TGTGCCAGTAGTAGACTCACCGGGAGGCAGTTCTTC,CASSRLTGRQFF
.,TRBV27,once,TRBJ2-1,TGTGCCAGCGGGCGGGCTCTCAATGAGCAGTTCTTC,CASGRALNEQFF
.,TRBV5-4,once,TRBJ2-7,TGTGCCAGCAGCTTGGATATAGGTTCCTACGAGCAGTACTTC,CASSLDIGSYEQYF
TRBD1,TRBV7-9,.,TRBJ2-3,TGTGCCAGCAGCCTCCCCCGGGACAGCGGCCGTCTCACAGATACGCAGTATTTT,CASSLPRDSGRLTDTQYF
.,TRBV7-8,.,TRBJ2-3,TGTGCCAGCAGCTTAATCGTCCGGCAGGGGTTCACAGATACGCAGTATTTT,CASSLIVRQGFTDTQYF
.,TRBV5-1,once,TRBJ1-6,TGCGCCAGCAGACTAACAGCTCAATCACCCCTCCACTTT,CASRLTAQSPLHF
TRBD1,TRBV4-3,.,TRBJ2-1,TGCGCCAGCAGCCAACGGGGACAGGGAGGGTATGAGCAGTTCTTC,CASSQRGQGGYEQFF
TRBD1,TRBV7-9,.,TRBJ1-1,TGTGCCAGCAGCTTAGCAGGGACAGGGTCTGAAGCTTTCTTT,CASSLAGTGSEAFF
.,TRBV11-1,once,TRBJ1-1,TGTGCCAGCAGCTATGGGGGCGCCCCCACTGAAGCTTTCTTT,CASSYGGAPTEAFF
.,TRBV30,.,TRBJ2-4,TGTGCCTGGAAACGACAGTTAGCCAAAAACATTCAGTACTTC,CAWKRQLAKNIQYF
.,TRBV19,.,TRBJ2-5,TGTGCCAGTACCCACCAAAGGGGGGGACAAGAGACCCAGTACTTC,CASTHQRGGQETQYF
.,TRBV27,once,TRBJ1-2,TGTGCCAGCAGTTTATCAGCGCAGGGTAACTATGGCTACACCTTC,CASSLSAQGNYGYTF
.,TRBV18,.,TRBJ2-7,TGTGCCAGCTCACCGGGGGGATCCTACGAGCAGTACTTC,CASSPGGSYEQYF
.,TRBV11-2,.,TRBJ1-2,TGTGCCAGCAGCTTAGACAGGCCCCTGGACTATGGCTACACCTTC,CASSLDRPLDYGYTF
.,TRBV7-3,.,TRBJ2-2,TGTGCCAGCAGTTTTAACAGAGACACCGGGGAGCTGTTTTTT,CASSFNRDTGELFF
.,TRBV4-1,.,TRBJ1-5,TGCGCCAGCAGCCAAGATTCTCATCAGCCCCAGCATTTT,CASSQDSHQPQHF
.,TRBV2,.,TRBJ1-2,TGTGCCAGCAGTGAATCAGGGGCGTTGGGCTACACCTTC,CASSESGALGYTF
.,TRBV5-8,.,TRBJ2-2,TGTGCCAGCAGCTTAGGTCGAAACACCGGGGAGCTGTTTTTT,CASSLGRNTGELFF
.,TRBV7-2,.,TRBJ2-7,TGTGCCAGCAGCTTAGTGGGGGGGGCAATCTACGAGCAGTACTTC,CASSLVGGAIYEQYF
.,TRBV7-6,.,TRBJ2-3,TGTGCCAGCACGGGCTTTCAGGGCACAGATACGCAGTATTTT,CASTGFQGTDTQYF
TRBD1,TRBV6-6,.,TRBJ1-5,TGTGCCAGCAGCCCTACTGGGACAGGGGTGAGTCAGCCCCAGCATTTT,CASSPTGTGVSQPQHF
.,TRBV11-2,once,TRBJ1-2,TGTGCCAGCAGCTTAGGGCCGGGGGGCGGTATTGGCTACACCTTC,CASSLGPGGGIGYTF
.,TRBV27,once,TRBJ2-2,TGTGCCAGCACACCTTACGCCGGGGCCGGGGAGCTGTTTTTT,CASTPYAGAGELFF
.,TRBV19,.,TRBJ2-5,TGTGCCAGTAACTCGAGGGGTCGACAAGAGACCCAGTACTTC,CASNSRGRQETQYF
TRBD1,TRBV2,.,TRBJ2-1,TGTGCCAGCAGGGCGTTGACAGGGTACAATGAGCAGTTCTTC,CASRALTGYNEQFF
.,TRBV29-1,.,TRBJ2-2,TGCAGCGTTGAGGTTGGCTTAAACACCGGGGAGCTGTTTTTT,CSVEVGLNTGELFF
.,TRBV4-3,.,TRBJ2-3,TGCGCCAGCAGCCAAGATGGGGACGACACAGATACGCAGTATTTT,CASSQDGDDTDTQYF
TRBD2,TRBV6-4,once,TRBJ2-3,TGTGCCAGCAGTTCGAGCGGGGGCACAGATACGCAGTATTTT,CASSSSGGTDTQYF